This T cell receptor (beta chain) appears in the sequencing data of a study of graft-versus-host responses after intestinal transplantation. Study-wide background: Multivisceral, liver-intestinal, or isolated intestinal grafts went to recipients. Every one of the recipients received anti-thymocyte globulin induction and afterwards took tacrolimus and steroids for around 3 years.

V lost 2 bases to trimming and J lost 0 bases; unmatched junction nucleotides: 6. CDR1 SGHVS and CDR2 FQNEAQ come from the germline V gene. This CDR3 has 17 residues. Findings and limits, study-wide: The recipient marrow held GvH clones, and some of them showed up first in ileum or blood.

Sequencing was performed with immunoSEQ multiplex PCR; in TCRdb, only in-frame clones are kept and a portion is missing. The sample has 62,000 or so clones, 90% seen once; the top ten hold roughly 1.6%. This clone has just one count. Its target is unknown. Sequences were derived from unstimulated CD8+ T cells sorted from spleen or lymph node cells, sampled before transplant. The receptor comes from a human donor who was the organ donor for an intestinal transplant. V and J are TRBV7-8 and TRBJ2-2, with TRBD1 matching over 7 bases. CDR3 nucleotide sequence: TGTGCCAGCAGCTTACCAGTGACAGGGACGAACACCGGGGAGCTGTTTTTT. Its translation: CASSLPVTGTNTGELFF.